This T cell receptor (beta chain) was sequenced for a study of human T cells and chemical hapten exposure. Study context: Each patient's scalp received weekly diphenylcyclopropenone throughout the approximately 25-week study.

Trimming cost V 1 base and J 2 bases, with 9 bases left between them. The CDR3 is 14 amino acids. CDR1 is MNHEY and CDR2 is SMNVEV in the germline V gene (reference sequence). This clonotype turned up a few times. Noted time point: patch test 3, about 24 weeks after DPC sensitization. The treatment was: therapeutic diphenylcyclopropenone sensitization with weekly scalp DPC. During construction of the library, unique molecular identifiers were attached to individual cDNA molecules for quantitative, reproducible TCR counting. One entry per CDR3 protein, called by TCRdb with MiXCR from the RACE reads. The table has 150,000 to 200,000 distinct CDR3 sequences, around a quarter seen once.

The material was whole blood, obtained in connection with sensitization to the hapten diphenylcyclopropenone (DPC). The V gene is TRBV27, the J gene TRBJ2-7; D perhaps matches TRBD2 (6 bases). This TCR was sampled from a woman between 18 and 30 years old with alopecia areata. Some clones in this sample may be carry-over from other donors' samples. DNA of the CDR3: TGTGCCAGCAGTTTATGGGGGGATCCCTACGAGCAGTACTTC. It yields the protein CASSLWGDPYEQYF.